Each of the 15 T cell receptor beta chains below was sequenced from the same sample in a study of response to subunit inactivated influenza vaccine. TCRdb used MiXCR to reprocess the RT-PCR reads, holding one entry per CDR3 protein. The profile shows approximately 500,000 distinct CDR3 sequences, 10% to 15% of them singletons. This material consisted of PBMCs from blood, taken around seven weeks after vaccination. Receptors were obtained from a man aged 45 to 65 who received an inactivated influenza vaccine.

This clonotype was found a few times. The chain links TRBV4-3 to TRBJ2-5; 10 bases line up with TRBD2. The V gene's germline CDR1 is LGHNA and CDR2 YSLEER. The junction had 10 bases not matched to a gene; V was cut back by 1 base and J by 5 bases. The CDR3 length is 17 residues. The CDR3 DNA reads as TGCGCCAGCAGCCAAGTGGTCCAGCGGGAGGGCCTCGAGACCCAGTACTTC. This codes for CASSQVVQREGLETQYF.

The J gene is TRBJ2-1, the V gene TRBV20-1; the D is unclear. This CDR3 spans 15 amino acids. From germline, CDR1 is DFQATT and CDR2 SNEGSKA (reference sequence). V lost 1 base and J lost 0, with 10 bases in between. CDR3 sequence: CSARVSGVSYNEQFF. CDR3 DNA: TGCAGTGCTAGAGTATCGGGTGTCTCCTACAATGAGCAGTTCTTC.

This clonotype was counted between two and nine times. The J gene is TRBJ2-3, the V gene TRBV5-1; a weak D match, TRBD2 (6 bases). V was pared by 0 bases and J by 4 bases, with 12 bases between. Looked up from germline, CDR1 is SGHRS and CDR2 is YFSETQ. The CDR3 totals 15 residues. CDR3 DNA: TGCGCCAGCAGCTTGGGCCGAAGCGGGCCAGATACGCAGTATTTT. Its translation: CASSLGRSGPDTQYF. Full variable domain (remainder filled in from reference TRBV5-1 and TRBJ2-3): KAGVTQTPRYLIKTRGQQVTLSCSPISGHRSVSWYQQTPGQGLQFLFEYFSETQRNKGNFPGRFSGRQFSNSRSEMNVSTLELGDSALYLCASSLGRSGPDTQYFGPGTRLTVL.

There are a few counts of this clonotype. This rearrangement joins TRBV4-2 to TRBJ2-7; 9 bases are a match to TRBD2. The germline V gene encodes CDR1 LGHNA and CDR2 YNFKEQ. The CDR3 totals 16 residues. V was pared by 4 bases and J by 0 bases, with 7 bases of the junction left unmatched. CDR3 sequence reads: CASSRGGGGFSYEQYF. CDR3 DNA sequence: TGTGCCAGCAGCCGCGGGGGGGGAGGGTTCTCCTACGAGCAGTACTTC.

There are many counts of this clonotype. V and J are TRBV7-2 and TRBJ2-1; the match to TRBD2 covers 10 bases. The V and J ends lost 1 base and 6 bases, in that order; junction bases with no gene match: 3. Germline V gene data show CDR1 as SGHTA and CDR2 as FQGNSA. The CDR3 totals 15 residues. In nucleotides, the CDR3 is TGTGCCAGCAGCTTAGTAGCGGGGGGCCTCAATGAGCAGTTCTTC. Its translation: CASSLVAGGLNEQFF. Full variable domain (outside the CDR3, taken from reference TRBV7-2 and TRBJ2-1): GAGVSQSPSNKVTEKGKDVELRCDPISGHTALYWYRQSLGQGLEFLIYFQGNSAPDKSGLPSDRFSAERTGGSVSTLTIQRTQQEDSAVYLCASSLVAGGLNEQFFGPGTRLTVL.

The chain joins TRBV12-3 or TRBV12-4 to TRBJ2-5; TRBD2 agrees at 13 bases. The CDR3 is 16 residues long. V gave up 5 bases and J gave up 1 base; unmatched junction bases: 4. The CDR3 loop is CASSPTSGGPQETQYF. The CDR3 nucleotides read TGTGCCAGCAGTCCGACTAGCGGGGGGCCCCAAGAGACCCAGTACTTC.

This clonotype was counted at least ten times. The genes are TRBV29-1 and TRBJ2-3, with D possibly being TRBD2 (6 bases). The CDR3 extends over 14 amino acids. The germline V gene has CDR1 SQVTM and CDR2 ANQGSEA. Trimming took off 5 bases at V and 1 base at J, with 13 bases between the two ends. CDR3 DNA sequence: TGCAGCGTTCGGTCCAGCGGGCGCACAGATACGCAGTATTTT. Amino acid sequence: CSVRSSGRTDTQYF.

The V call is TRBV28, the J call TRBJ2-7; tentatively, D is TRBD1 (6 bases). CDR1 is MDHEN and CDR2 is SYDVKM in the germline V gene. This CDR3 is 19 amino acids long. V gave up 6 bases and J gave up 2 bases, with 29 bases separating them. The CDR3 nucleotides are TGTGCCAGCAGCCGTCCTTTCATTGATCCCGGACAGAGCCCCTACGAGCAGTACTTC. Its translation is CASSRPFIDPGQSPYEQYF.

The table lists this clonotype with a few counts. The chain couples TRBV5-5 to TRBJ2-2; 9 positions match TRBD1. Germline CDR1 and CDR2: SGHKS and YYEKEE (reference sequence). Germline trimming cut 3 bases from V and 8 bases from J; bases unmatched to any gene: 8. The CDR3 extends over 15 amino acids. CDR3 residues: CASSWRTGVEGELFF. The CDR3 bases are TGTGCCAGCAGCTGGAGGACAGGGGTGGAAGGGGAGCTGTTTTTT. Drawing the rest from reference TRBV5-5 and TRBJ2-2, the complete variable domain is DAGVTQSPTHLIKTRGQQVTLRCSPISGHKSVSWYQQVLGQGPQFIFQYYEKEERGRGNFPDRFSARQFPNYSSELNVNALLLGDSALYLCASSWRTGVEGELFFGEGSRLTVL.

This clonotype occurred many times. The chain combines TRBV7-9 with TRBJ1-1, with D uncertain. This CDR3 region has 14 residues. Germline CDR1 is SEHNR and CDR2 is FQNEAQ (reference sequence). The V end lost 4 bases, the J end lost 0 bases, and 9 bases lay between the germline ends. The CDR3 nucleotides read TGTGCCAGCAGCTCCAGACACTTGAACACTGAAGCTTTCTTT. Amino acid sequence: CASSSRHLNTEAFF.

The chain uses TRBV7-9 and TRBJ2-7; D remains ambiguous. The CDR3 is 13 residues long. Trimming removed 5 bases from V and 10 bases from J, with 18 bases in between. Germline assignment: CDR1 SEHNR and CDR2 FQNEAQ (reference sequence). DNA for the CDR3: TGTGCCAGCAGCCAAGGGAACCGCCTCGGACAGTACTTC. Translated: CASSQGNRLGQYF. Looking up the rest from reference TRBV7-9 and TRBJ2-7 gives the full variable domain: DTGVSQNPRHKITKRGQNVTFRCDPISEHNRLYWYRQTLGQGPEFLTYFQNEAQLEKSRLLSDRFSAERPKGSFSTLEIQRTEQGDSAMYLCASSQGNRLGQYFGPGTRLTVT.

This clonotype occurred a few times. This chain connects TRBV6-6 to TRBJ2-7; 8 positions match TRBD2. The V gene's germline CDR1 is MNHNY and CDR2 SVGAGI (reference sequence). The CDR3 runs to 13 residues. The trim removed 2 bases at V and 7 bases at J, leaving 4 bases unmatched. CDR3 loop: CASSYTSGGEQYF. DNA for the CDR3: TGTGCCAGCAGTTACACTAGCGGAGGGGAGCAGTACTTC.

The rearrangement uses TRBV15 and TRBJ2-7; possibly TRBD2 for D (6 bases). This CDR3 spans 15 amino acids. The V end lost 0 bases, the J end lost 1 base, and 10 bases lay between the germline ends. The V gene's germline CDR1 is LNHNV and CDR2 YYDKDF (reference sequence). CDR3 protein: CATSRDTSGSYEQYF. Here the CDR3 DNA reads TGTGCCACCAGCAGAGATACAAGCGGGTCCTACGAGCAGTACTTC. Based on the CDR3 plus reference TRBV15 and TRBJ2-7, the full variable domain is DAMVIQNPRYQVTQFGKPVTLSCSQTLNHNVMYWYQQKSSQAPKLLFHYYDKDFNNEADTPDNFQSRRPNTSFCFLDIRSPGLGDTAMYLCATSRDTSGSYEQYFGPGTRLTVT.

The V call is TRBV14, the J call TRBJ2-1, with D perhaps matching TRBD1 (6 bases). The germline V gene has CDR1 SGHDN and CDR2 FVKESK. V was shortened by 2 bases and J by 7 bases, with 9 bases between the two germline ends. The CDR3 has 13 amino acids. CDR3 in amino acids: CASSQTGLNEQFF. The CDR3, as DNA: TGTGCCAGCAGCCAAACAGGGTTAAATGAGCAGTTCTTC.

In its sample, this clonotype was seen a few times. The chain has TRBV29-1 and TRBJ2-1; 8 bases are a match to TRBD2. The J segment lost 2 bases and the V segment lost 7 bases, leaving 7 bases of the junction unmatched. The germline V gene has CDR1 SQVTM and CDR2 ANQGSEA. This CDR3 is built from 14 residues. Here the CDR3 reads CSASIAGPYNEQFF. In DNA, the CDR3 is TGCAGCGCCTCGATAGCGGGACCCTACAATGAGCAGTTCTTC.